This is a list of T cell receptor beta chains from one sample in a study of vaccination and CD4 T cells after COVID-19. These TCRs are of unknown antigen specificity. TCRdb fed the PCR reads into MiXCR, producing one record per CDR3 protein. The profile shows some 3,300 distinct CDR3 sequences, 45% to 55% of them singletons. Sequencing was done on a sample of CD4+ T cells from blood, cultured in vitro. The receptors were gathered from a human donor who had recovered from COVID-19. Both conserved end residues are part of each CDR3. The D gene is left open where the match is weak. The size of a clone is reported for some rows only, either as once, few or many, or as a class for expanded clones.

V gene: TRBV6-2/TRBV6-3; D gene: .; clone size: .; J gene: TRBJ1-5; CDR3 protein: CASSFMLGRANLRNQPQHF; CDR3 DNA: TGTGCCAGCAGTTTTATGTTGGGCAGGGCAAACCTACGGAATCAGCCCCAGCATTTT
V gene: TRBV30; D gene: .; clone size: .; J gene: TRBJ1-2; CDR3 protein: CAFGQLNYGYTF; CDR3 DNA: TGTGCTTTTGGACAGCTAAACTATGGCTACACCTTC
V gene: TRBV2; D gene: .; clone size: few; J gene: TRBJ2-7; CDR3 protein: CASSADSKSSYEQYF; CDR3 DNA: TGTGCCAGCAGTGCTGACAGTAAATCCTCCTACGAGCAGTACTTC
V gene: TRBV7-6; D gene: .; clone size: medium-sized; J gene: TRBJ2-7; CDR3 protein: CASSQTTGYEQYF; CDR3 DNA: TGTGCCAGCAGCCAAACGACGGGCTACGAGCAGTACTTC
V gene: TRBV15; D gene: .; clone size: few; J gene: TRBJ1-1; CDR3 protein: CATSRDKGGGVRRSLNTEAFF; CDR3 DNA: TGTGCCACCAGCAGAGATAAAGGGGGGGGAGTCAGGAGGAGTTTGAACACTGAAGCTTTCTTT
V gene: TRBV5-1; D gene: TRBD1; clone size: few; J gene: TRBJ2-5; CDR3 protein: CASRFDRGIETQYF; CDR3 DNA: TGCGCCAGCAGATTCGACAGGGGGATAGAGACCCAGTACTTC
V gene: TRBV6-2/TRBV6-3; D gene: .; clone size: few; J gene: TRBJ1-1; CDR3 protein: CASTPQWVDTEAFF; CDR3 DNA: TGTGCCAGCACCCCCCAGTGGGTGGACACTGAAGCTTTCTTT
V gene: TRBV10-1; D gene: TRBD2; clone size: .; J gene: TRBJ2-7; CDR3 protein: CASSESLAGGEQYF; CDR3 DNA: TGCGCCAGCAGTGAGTCCCTAGCGGGGGGCGAGCAGTACTTC
V gene: TRBV6-1; D gene: .; clone size: .; J gene: TRBJ1-5; CDR3 protein: CASSEGRGQSIQHF; CDR3 DNA: TGTGCCAGCAGTGAAGGCAGGGGTCAAAGTATCCAGCATTTT
V gene: TRBV12-3/TRBV12-4; D gene: .; clone size: few; J gene: TRBJ2-5; CDR3 protein: CASSSPPGPETQYF; CDR3 DNA: TGTGCCAGCAGTTCGCCCCCAGGGCCCGAGACCCAGTACTTC
V gene: TRBV7-2; D gene: .; clone size: .; J gene: TRBJ2-2; CDR3 protein: CASSSQGRAGELFF; CDR3 DNA: TGTGCCAGCTCGAGTCAGGGAAGAGCCGGGGAGCTGTTTTTT
V gene: TRBV5-1; D gene: .; clone size: .; J gene: TRBJ2-7; CDR3 protein: CASGVEGTSYEQYF; CDR3 DNA: TGCGCCAGCGGCGTCGAAGGGACGTCCTACGAGCAGTACTTC
V gene: TRBV12-3/TRBV12-4; D gene: .; clone size: .; J gene: TRBJ2-5; CDR3 protein: CASSFLGPRVAQYF; CDR3 DNA: TGTGCCAGCAGTTTTTTGGGACCCCGGGTGGCCCAGTACTTC
V gene: TRBV14; D gene: .; clone size: .; J gene: TRBJ1-2; CDR3 protein: CASSQEGYGYTF; CDR3 DNA: TGTGCCAGCAGCCAAGAAGGATATGGCTACACCTTC
V gene: TRBV30; D gene: TRBD2; clone size: .; J gene: TRBJ2-3; CDR3 protein: CAWSLSGGTDTQYF; CDR3 DNA: TGTGCCTGGAGTCTTAGCGGGGGCACAGATACGCAGTATTTT
V gene: TRBV2; D gene: TRBD1; clone size: .; J gene: TRBJ1-4; CDR3 protein: CASSGGQGGEKLFF; CDR3 DNA: TGTGCCAGCAGTGGGGGACAGGGAGGGGAAAAACTGTTTTTT
V gene: TRBV2; D gene: .; clone size: .; J gene: TRBJ2-5; CDR3 protein: CASSEGGQGNQETQYF; CDR3 DNA: TGTGCCAGCAGTGAAGGGGGTCAGGGGAACCAAGAGACCCAGTACTTC
V gene: TRBV4-1; D gene: TRBD1; clone size: .; J gene: TRBJ1-1; CDR3 protein: CASSPRYTGGSTEAFF; CDR3 DNA: TGCGCCAGCAGCCCGAGATACACAGGGGGTAGTACTGAAGCTTTCTTT
V gene: TRBV5-1; D gene: TRBD1; clone size: once; J gene: TRBJ2-3; CDR3 protein: CASSSIQGALRNTDTQYF; CDR3 DNA: TGCGCCAGCAGCTCGATACAGGGGGCTTTACGTAACACAGATACGCAGTATTTT
V gene: TRBV9; D gene: TRBD2; clone size: .; J gene: TRBJ2-1; CDR3 protein: CASSVLSGGAVNEQFF; CDR3 DNA: TGTGCCAGCAGCGTCCTCAGCGGGGGGGCAGTAAATGAGCAGTTCTTC
V gene: TRBV9; D gene: TRBD1; clone size: .; J gene: TRBJ1-1; CDR3 protein: CASSVVPLQGGNTEAFF; CDR3 DNA: TGTGCCAGCAGCGTAGTTCCCCTTCAGGGGGGGAACACTGAAGCTTTCTTT
V gene: TRBV20-1; D gene: .; clone size: .; J gene: TRBJ2-3; CDR3 protein: CSAEAGSSGTDTQYF; CDR3 DNA: TGCAGTGCCGAGGCGGGCTCCAGCGGGACAGATACGCAGTATTTT
V gene: TRBV12-3/TRBV12-4; D gene: .; clone size: .; J gene: TRBJ1-2; CDR3 protein: CASSLGYGYTF; CDR3 DNA: TGTGCCAGCAGCCTGGGCTATGGCTACACCTTC
V gene: TRBV7-9; D gene: TRBD1; clone size: .; J gene: TRBJ1-2; CDR3 protein: CASSPDRGQIYGYTF; CDR3 DNA: TGTGCCAGCAGCCCAGACAGGGGTCAGATTTATGGCTACACCTTC
V gene: TRBV11-3; D gene: TRBD2; clone size: .; J gene: TRBJ2-3; CDR3 protein: CASSSAGGPGGGGDTQYF; CDR3 DNA: TGTGCCAGCAGCTCCGCCGGAGGGCCAGGTGGGGGAGGGGATACGCAGTATTTT
V gene: TRBV20-1; D gene: .; clone size: .; J gene: TRBJ2-7; CDR3 protein: CSAPSPGTASSYEQYF; CDR3 DNA: TGCAGTGCACCCTCACCCGGGACGGCCAGCTCCTACGAGCAGTACTTC
V gene: TRBV6-1; D gene: TRBD1; clone size: few; J gene: TRBJ1-5; CDR3 protein: CASSARDRGGAGQPQHF; CDR3 DNA: TGTGCCAGCAGTGCCCGGGACAGGGGGGGGGCCGGTCAGCCCCAGCATTTT
V gene: TRBV10-1; D gene: .; clone size: few; J gene: TRBJ2-3; CDR3 protein: CASSESSSGPQYF; CDR3 DNA: TGCGCCAGCAGTGAATCATCCTCCGGGCCGCAGTATTTT
V gene: TRBV20-1; D gene: TRBD1; clone size: .; J gene: TRBJ2-3; CDR3 protein: CSARDLRTGGTDTQYF; CDR3 DNA: TGCAGTGCTAGAGATCTGAGGACAGGGGGTACAGATACGCAGTATTTT
V gene: TRBV19; D gene: TRBD2; clone size: .; J gene: TRBJ2-2; CDR3 protein: CASSTLADTGELFF; CDR3 DNA: TGTGCCAGTAGCACACTAGCGGACACCGGGGAGCTGTTTTTT
V gene: TRBV6-2/TRBV6-3; D gene: TRBD2; clone size: .; J gene: TRBJ2-4; CDR3 protein: CASSYSSGPSGKNIQYF; CDR3 DNA: TGTGCCAGCAGTTACTCTAGCGGGCCATCGGGCAAAAACATTCAGTACTTC
V gene: TRBV6-1; D gene: TRBD1; clone size: once; J gene: TRBJ2-1; CDR3 protein: CASARQGYNEQFF; CDR3 DNA: TGTGCCAGTGCAAGACAGGGGTACAATGAGCAGTTCTTC
V gene: TRBV11-3; D gene: TRBD1; clone size: .; J gene: TRBJ1-1; CDR3 protein: CASSLDPQGWTEAFF; CDR3 DNA: TGTGCCAGCAGCTTAGATCCACAGGGGTGGACTGAAGCTTTCTTT
V gene: TRBV7-6; D gene: .; clone size: .; J gene: TRBJ1-6; CDR3 protein: CASSLGGGNSPLHF; CDR3 DNA: TGTGCCAGCAGCTTGGGGGGAGGAAATTCACCCCTCCACTTT
V gene: TRBV6-1; D gene: .; clone size: .; J gene: TRBJ2-3; CDR3 protein: CASSRTDTQYF; CDR3 DNA: TGTGCCAGCAGCCGCACTGATACGCAGTATTTT
V gene: TRBV6-5; D gene: .; clone size: .; J gene: TRBJ1-6; CDR3 protein: CASSYLGGYNSPLHF; CDR3 DNA: TGTGCCAGCAGTTACTTGGGGGGTTATAATTCACCCCTCCACTTT
V gene: TRBV6-1; D gene: TRBD1; clone size: .; J gene: TRBJ2-5; CDR3 protein: CASGRDRPYQETQYF; CDR3 DNA: TGTGCCAGCGGCCGGGACAGACCGTACCAAGAGACCCAGTACTTC
V gene: TRBV6-1; D gene: .; clone size: few; J gene: TRBJ2-1; CDR3 protein: CASSGRGVEQFF; CDR3 DNA: TGTGCCAGCAGTGGAAGAGGAGTCGAGCAGTTCTTC
V gene: TRBV2; D gene: TRBD1; clone size: .; J gene: TRBJ1-5; CDR3 protein: CASSARDRESGLGNQPQHF; CDR3 DNA: TGTGCCAGCAGCGCCCGGGACAGGGAAAGTGGTCTGGGCAATCAGCCCCAGCATTTT
V gene: TRBV7-9; D gene: TRBD2; clone size: .; J gene: TRBJ2-3; CDR3 protein: CASSLDVAGGLTDTQYF; CDR3 DNA: TGTGCCAGCAGCTTAGATGTGGCGGGGGGACTCACAGATACGCAGTATTTT
V gene: TRBV25-1; D gene: .; clone size: .; J gene: TRBJ1-2; CDR3 protein: CASSEYGDYGYTF; CDR3 DNA: TGTGCCAGCAGTGAATATGGGGACTATGGCTACACCTTC
V gene: TRBV7-2; D gene: .; clone size: .; J gene: TRBJ2-7; CDR3 protein: CASRPFWGRDYEQYF; CDR3 DNA: TGTGCCAGCAGACCATTCTGGGGGCGGGACTACGAGCAGTACTTC
V gene: TRBV12-3/TRBV12-4; D gene: TRBD2; clone size: once; J gene: TRBJ2-4; CDR3 protein: CASSSGTSGGPKGENIQYF; CDR3 DNA: TGTGCCAGCAGTTCCGGGACTAGCGGGGGACCAAAGGGTGAAAACATTCAGTACTTC
V gene: TRBV7-2; D gene: .; clone size: .; J gene: TRBJ1-1; CDR3 protein: CASSPQGRRTEAFF; CDR3 DNA: TGTGCCAGCAGCCCGCAGGGGAGAAGAACTGAAGCTTTCTTT
V gene: TRBV20-1; D gene: .; clone size: .; J gene: TRBJ1-3; CDR3 protein: CSARPGTNSGNTIYF; CDR3 DNA: TGCAGTGCTAGACCCGGGACCAACTCTGGAAACACCATATATTTT
V gene: TRBV10-3; D gene: TRBD2; clone size: few; J gene: TRBJ2-5; CDR3 protein: CAISERGGGAAKTQYF; CDR3 DNA: TGTGCCATCAGTGAGCGGGGCGGGGGGGCTGCGAAGACCCAGTACTTC
V gene: TRBV19; D gene: .; clone size: medium-sized; J gene: TRBJ2-7; CDR3 protein: CASSTPARGPYEQYF; CDR3 DNA: TGTGCCAGTAGTACCCCCGCCAGAGGGCCCTACGAGCAGTACTTC
V gene: TRBV7-8; D gene: .; clone size: medium-sized; J gene: TRBJ2-3; CDR3 protein: CASSLDREDTQYF; CDR3 DNA: TGTGCCAGCAGCTTAGACCGGGAGGATACGCAGTATTTT
V gene: TRBV11-2; D gene: TRBD2; clone size: .; J gene: TRBJ2-7; CDR3 protein: CASSPKTSGSSYEQYF; CDR3 DNA: TGTGCCAGCAGCCCCAAGACTAGCGGGAGCTCCTACGAGCAGTACTTC
V gene: TRBV5-8; D gene: .; clone size: medium-sized; J gene: TRBJ1-2; CDR3 protein: CASGSWDYGYTF; CDR3 DNA: TGTGCCAGTGGTTCGTGGGACTATGGCTACACCTTC
V gene: TRBV6-5; D gene: .; clone size: .; J gene: TRBJ1-3; CDR3 protein: CASSYSTGYSGNTIYF; CDR3 DNA: TGTGCCAGCAGTTACTCGACGGGATACTCTGGAAACACCATATATTTT
V gene: TRBV28; D gene: .; clone size: .; J gene: TRBJ2-1; CDR3 protein: CASSSTLVLANNEQFF; CDR3 DNA: TGTGCCAGCAGTTCAACTCTAGTCTTAGCAAACAATGAGCAGTTCTTC
V gene: TRBV6-5; D gene: .; clone size: few; J gene: TRBJ2-7; CDR3 protein: CASSYGSARDEQYF; CDR3 DNA: TGTGCCAGCAGTTATGGGTCAGCTAGGGACGAGCAGTACTTC
V gene: TRBV19; D gene: .; clone size: .; J gene: TRBJ1-6; CDR3 protein: CASTTLQAAGNSPLHF; CDR3 DNA: TGTGCCAGTACCACGCTCCAGGCCGCGGGTAATTCACCCCTCCACTTT
V gene: TRBV2; D gene: .; clone size: .; J gene: TRBJ2-6; CDR3 protein: CASGTLAAGANVLTF; CDR3 DNA: TGTGCCAGCGGGACCCTAGCAGCCGGGGCCAACGTCCTGACTTTC
V gene: TRBV19; D gene: .; clone size: few; J gene: TRBJ1-5; CDR3 protein: CASSSAGRDQPQHF; CDR3 DNA: TGTGCCAGTAGTTCTGCCGGGAGGGATCAGCCCCAGCATTTT
V gene: TRBV15; D gene: .; clone size: .; J gene: TRBJ2-6; CDR3 protein: CATSLRVPGANVLTF; CDR3 DNA: TGTGCCACCAGCCTCAGGGTCCCTGGGGCCAACGTCCTGACTTTC
V gene: TRBV29-1; D gene: .; clone size: .; J gene: TRBJ2-7; CDR3 protein: CSVGRTSYEQYF; CDR3 DNA: TGCAGCGTTGGCAGGACCTCCTACGAGCAGTACTTC